These 18 T cell receptor beta chains were sequenced from one sample in a study of blood T cell repertoires in COVID-19. This table comes from immunoSEQ multiplex PCR, and its TCRdb copy is limited to in-frame clones, with some not included. Seen here are roughly 300,000 clones, 75% to 90% observed once, and the top ten hold around 2.3%. Sequenced material: PBMCs or T cells enriched from blood (not recorded which). These receptors all stem from a woman aged 50 to 60 who had recovered from COVID-19.

The J gene is TRBJ2-7, the V gene TRBV12-3 or TRBV12-4; D call uncertain. V was shortened by 5 bases and J by 2 bases, with 4 bases between the two germline ends. The CDR3 has 11 amino acids. Here the CDR3 reads CASSVAYEQYF. The CDR3 region has the DNA TGTGCCAGCAGTGTCGCCTACGAGCAGTACTTC.

The chain links TRBV19 to TRBJ2-7, with 10 bases fitting TRBD1. Germline V lookup: CDR1 LNHDA, CDR2 SQIVND (reference sequence). The CDR3 is made up of 15 amino acids. V was pared by 6 bases and J by 6 bases, with 11 bases of the junction left unmatched. The CDR3 spells CASRNRDRGPGEQYF. The CDR3 DNA is TGTGCCAGTAGGAACCGGGACAGGGGACCGGGCGAGCAGTACTTC.

This clone has a handful of counts. The rearrangement uses TRBV5-1 and TRBJ1-1; the D gene is possibly TRBD1 (6 bases). The germline V and J ends were trimmed by 5 bases and 4 bases, with 15 bases remaining between them. From germline, CDR1 is SGHRS and CDR2 YFSETQ. This CDR3 region has 14 residues. The DNA for the CDR3 is TGCGCCAGCAGGTACAGGGATGACGGCACTGAAGCTTTCTTT. It codes for CASRYRDDGTEAFF.

This chain connects TRBV10-2 to TRBJ2-5, with D perhaps TRBD2 (5 bases). The CDR3 totals 16 residues. The germline CDR1 and CDR2 sequences are WSHSY and SAAADI. V lost 7 bases and J lost 1, with 19 bases in between. The CDR3 DNA reads TGCGCCAGCAATAGTAATCGAGCGGCACTCCAAGAGACCCAGTACTTC. It specifies CASNSNRAALQETQYF.

The chain is built from TRBV4-3 and TRBJ2-7; D might be TRBD1 (5 bases). V was clipped by 0 bases and J by 5 bases, with 14 bases between them. CDR1 LGHNA and CDR2 YSLEER come from the germline V gene. The CDR3 is made up of 15 amino acids. CDR3 sequence reads: CASSQDSGLDHEQYF. CDR3 DNA sequence: TGCGCCAGCAGCCAAGATTCAGGGTTGGATCACGAGCAGTACTTC.

This chain uses TRBV4-1 with TRBJ2-2; 8 bases map to TRBD2. This CDR3 spans 16 amino acids. Germline V gene data show CDR1 as MGHRA and CDR2 as YSYEKL. V shed 2 bases and J 5 bases; nucleotides not matched to a gene: 7. DNA of the CDR3: TGCGCCAGCAGCCAAAATCCGGGACTAGGAACCGGGGAGCTGTTTTTT. Protein product: CASSQNPGLGTGELFF.

The gene calls are TRBV3-1 (or the pseudogene TRBV3-2) and TRBJ2-7; no reliable D call. V was pared by 6 bases and J by 2 bases, with 8 bases between. Looked up from germline, CDR1 is LGHDT and CDR2 is YNNKEL (reference sequence). This CDR3 comprises 12 residues. The CDR3 loop reads CASSSRTYEQYF. In nucleotides, the CDR3 is TGTGCCAGCAGTTCTAGGACCTACGAGCAGTACTTC.

The chain couples TRBV29-1 to TRBJ2-1; 12 nucleotides agree with TRBD1. The CDR3 is 13 amino acids. V gave up 6 bases and J gave up 9 bases; unmatched junction bases: 6. From germline, CDR1 is SQVTM and CDR2 ANQGSEA. CDR3 sequence reads: CSVGTGGGGEQFF. In DNA form, the CDR3 reads TGCAGCGTCGGGACAGGGGGCGGGGGTGAGCAGTTCTTC.

This chain links TRBV15 with TRBJ2-1, with D tentatively TRBD2 (6 bases). CDR3 length: 14 residues. Germline CDR1 and CDR2: LNHNV and YYDKDF (reference sequence). V lost 0 bases and J lost 12, with 15 bases in between. The CDR3 DNA sequence: TGTGCCACCAGCAGAGATGTCGCTAGCGCCGCGCAGTTCTTC. Protein: CATSRDVASAAQFF.

The V gene is TRBV12-3 or TRBV12-4, the J gene TRBJ1-2, with a possible D match to TRBD1 (6 bases). The CDR3 contains 13 residues. Trimming took 7 bases from V and 4 from J, leaving 13 bases between them. The DNA of the CDR3 is TGTGCCAGCAACTGGGGGGGCGGCTATGGCTACACCTTC. Translation gives CASNWGGGYGYTF.

The chain joins TRBV7-2 to TRBJ1-5; 7 bases agree with TRBD1. The germline CDR1 and CDR2 sequences are SGHTA and FQGNSA. The trim removed 5 bases at V and 2 bases at J, leaving 18 bases unmatched. The CDR3 runs 19 residues. The CDR3 DNA reads as TGTGCCAGCAGCCCAGGGACAGTTGGGGGAGGAAGTGGCAATCAGCCCCAGCATTTT. Translating gives CASSPGTVGGGSGNQPQHF.

The genes are TRBV28 and TRBJ1-2; 7 bases align to TRBD1. CDR1 and CDR2 (germline): MDHEN, SYDVKM. Unmatched junction bases numbered 5, after V lost 5 bases and J lost 5 bases. The CDR3 extends over 13 amino acids. In DNA form, the CDR3 reads TGTGCCAGCAGTACCGGGACAGCGTATGGCTACACCTTC. It translates to CASSTGTAYGYTF.

Here the CDR3 DNA reads TGTGCCAGCAGTTTAGATAGTAGTAACACAGATACGCAGTATTTT. Its translation is CASSLDSSNTDTQYF. This sequence joins TRBV28 and TRBJ2-3; D uncertain. Germline CDR1 is MDHEN and CDR2 is SYDVKM. CDR3 length: 15 amino acids. Deletions cut 2 bases from V and 2 bases from J, with 11 bases between.

In this sample, this clone turned up once. The chain links TRBV11-1 to TRBJ1-6; D gene ambiguous. The CDR3 is 17 residues long. Germline V CDR1 and CDR2: SGHAT, FQDESV (reference sequence). V was pared by 0 bases and J by 0 bases, with 9 bases between. The CDR3 sequence: CASSLARGSSYNSPLHF. For the CDR3, the DNA is TGTGCCAGCAGCTTAGCGAGAGGGAGCTCCTATAATTCACCCCTCCACTTT.

The chain combines TRBV5-8 with TRBJ1-5; 10 bases map to TRBD1. The CDR3 has 15 residues. The V and J ends lost 4 bases and 4 bases, in that order; junction bases with no gene match: 5. The germline CDR1 and CDR2 sequences are SGHTS and YDEGEE. CDR3 protein: CASSRGQGVNQPQHF. The CDR3 nucleotides read TGTGCCAGCAGCCGAGGACAGGGGGTTAATCAGCCCCAGCATTTT.

The chain links TRBV28 to TRBJ2-7; 13 nucleotides agree with TRBD2. The CDR3 is 16 amino acids. V shed 6 bases, J shed 2 bases, and the junction held 7 bases outside the gene matches. The germline V gene encodes CDR1 MDHEN and CDR2 SYDVKM. The chain's CDR3 is CASRLGTSGATYEQYF. CDR3 nucleotide sequence: TGTGCCAGCAGACTAGGGACTAGCGGGGCCACCTACGAGCAGTACTTC.

The V gene is TRBV6-5, the J gene TRBJ1-1; possibly TRBD1 for D (5 bases). Germline CDR1 reads MNHEY; CDR2 reads SVGAGI. The CDR3 runs 13 residues. The V gene lost 6 bases and the J gene lost 1 base, with 9 bases spanning the gap. The CDR3 loop is CASRDSPNTEAFF. In DNA, the CDR3 is TGTGCCAGCAGAGACAGCCCGAACACTGAAGCTTTCTTT.

As DNA, the CDR3 is TGTGCCAGCAGCCACCTAAACAGGGGACCCAATCAGCCCCAGCATTTT. It encodes CASSHLNRGPNQPQHF. The chain joins TRBV4-2 to TRBJ1-5; 7 nucleotides align to TRBD1. CDR3 size: 16 residues. Trimming removed 3 bases from V and 3 bases from J; junction bases left unmatched: 8. Germline CDR1 reads LGHNA; CDR2 reads YNFKEQ.